This T cell receptor (beta chain) was retrieved from a study of tissue T cells after allogeneic stem cell transplantation. Regarding the study as a whole: Within patients, tissue anatomy strongly shaped TCR repertoire composition.

As concerns this clone: Antigen specificity is unknown. These gene names are mouse names. Read sequence stops 1 residue before the CDR3 end, and the germline J gene provides the missing end.

Survey-depth TCRbeta CDR3 sequencing reported V/J genes and productive frequencies. Only in-frame clones appear in the TCRdb table, and some are missing; sequencing was by immunoSEQ multiplex PCR. The table lists about 21,000 clones, almost 70% of them singletons, with approximately 0.41% in the top ten. After removal of 0 bases from V and 4 bases from J, the junction contained 0 bases not matched to a gene. Germline V gives CDR1 GKSSPN, CDR2 SITVG. The CDR3 totals 13 residues. Sequenced input: blood. This TCR was recovered from a female BALB/c mouse in good health. This strain has MHC haplotype H2-d. The gene calls are TRBV31 and TRBJ2-1, with 7 bases identical to TRBD2. CDR3 residues: CAWSLLGYAEQFF. Partial CDR3 DNA: TGTGCCTGGAGTCTACTGGGGTATGCTGAGCAGTTC.